This passage covers 17 T cell receptor beta chains from one sample sequenced in a study of monozygotic twins with inflammatory bowel disease. From the 5' RACE reads, TCRdb lists one entry per CDR3 protein and no DNA. The specimen's table records more than 300,000 distinct CDR3 sequences. The sample taken for sequencing was blood. All receptors derive from a human donor with ulcerative colitis or Crohn's disease, or a healthy co-twin of an affected twin (not recorded which).

V gene TRBV29-1 combines with J gene TRBJ2-3; TCRdb's assignment of TRBD1 cannot be checked, as there is no DNA. The germline V gene encodes CDR1 SQVTM and CDR2 ANQGSEA. The CDR3 spans 14 residues. This CDR3 is CSSVGGTSTDTQYF.

This chain links TRBV9 with TRBJ2-6; the TRBD1 assignment by TCRdb is unverifiable without DNA. The CDR3 runs 16 residues. Per the germline V gene, CDR1 is SGDLS and CDR2 is YYNGEE. CDR3 sequence reads: CASSPRQITGANVLTF.

The CDR3 reads CASAKGWYEQYF. The chain has TRBV12-3 or TRBV12-4 and TRBJ2-7. This CDR3 is built from 12 residues.

The J gene is TRBJ1-1, the V gene TRBV2; TCRdb's D gene call, TRBD1, goes unchecked for lack of DNA. The CDR3 extends over 13 amino acids. Germline V gene sequence: CDR1 SNHLY, CDR2 FYNNEI. The CDR3 is CASEDRGHQEAFF.

The rearrangement links TRBV7-2 to TRBJ2-1; TCRdb picks TRBD1, but there is no DNA to check that call. Germline CDR1 and CDR2: SGHTA and FQGNSA. The CDR3 has 15 amino acids. The chain's CDR3 is CASSLEAASYNEQFF.

This chain uses TRBV6-5 with TRBJ2-1; the TRBD1 assignment by TCRdb is unverifiable without DNA. In germline, CDR1 is MNHEY, CDR2 SVGAGI. The CDR3 spans 15 residues. CDR3 in amino acids: CASSYAKGVINEQFF.

V is TRBV5-1 and J is TRBJ2-4. Germline loops: CDR1 SGHRS, CDR2 YFSETQ. The CDR3 is 15 residues long. The CDR3 sequence: CASSLAEVTKNIQYF.

The chain uses TRBV20-1 and TRBJ2-1; TCRdb's assignment of TRBD1 cannot be checked, as there is no DNA. The CDR3 has 12 residues. From germline, CDR1 is DFQATT and CDR2 SNEGSKA (reference sequence). This chain's CDR3 is CSASGDHNEQFF.

This chain joins TRBV5-1 and TRBJ2-6; TCRdb returns TRBD1, unconfirmable since there is no DNA. The CDR3 extends over 16 amino acids. The V gene's germline CDR1 is SGHRS and CDR2 YFSETQ. CDR3 region: CASRQGANSGANVLTF.

The chain links TRBV5-4 to TRBJ2-5; absent DNA, TCRdb's TRBD1 call cannot be checked. In germline, CDR1 is SGHNT, CDR2 YYREEE (reference sequence). This CDR3 is built from 15 residues. The CDR3: CASSSGGPLQETQYF.

The J gene is TRBJ2-3, the V gene TRBV11-1. The V gene's germline CDR1 is SGHAT and CDR2 FQDESV (reference sequence). This CDR3 comprises 17 residues. CDR3 protein: CASSLGASAGSTDTQYF.

The rearrangement links TRBV6-1 to TRBJ2-2; absent DNA, TCRdb's TRBD1 call cannot be checked. The length of the CDR3 is 15 residues. Germline-derived CDR1 and CDR2 are MNHNS and SASEGT. The CDR3 region is CASGVGALGTGELFF.

V usage is TRBV6-2 or TRBV6-3 and J usage is TRBJ2-1; TCRdb returns TRBD2, unconfirmable since there is no DNA. Germline values: CDR1 MNHEY, CDR2 SVGEGT. This CDR3 has 14 amino acids. The CDR3 spells CASSYYRALGEQFF.

The V gene is TRBV6-9, the J gene TRBJ2-1; TCRdb's D gene call, TRBD2, goes unchecked for lack of DNA. In germline, CDR1 is MNHGY, CDR2 SVAAGI. The CDR3 is made up of 19 amino acids. The CDR3: CASSLLGRDGLSSYNEQFF.

The V gene is TRBV20-1, the J gene TRBJ2-3; without DNA, the TCRdb call of TRBD2 cannot be checked. The V gene's germline CDR1 is DFQATT and CDR2 SNEGSKA (reference sequence). The CDR3 totals 18 residues. This chain's CDR3 is CSARVSGPSGGSTDTQYF.

The chain joins TRBV9 to TRBJ1-6; TCRdb calls TRBD1, which cannot be checked without DNA. The CDR3 has 14 residues. The germline CDR1 and CDR2 sequences are SGDLS and YYNGEE. This CDR3 reads CASSAGTYNSPLHF.

The chain links TRBV24-1 to TRBJ2-1; the TCRdb call, TRBD1, lacks DNA for checking. The germline CDR1 and CDR2 sequences are KGHDR and SFDVKD. This CDR3 is built from 15 residues. The CDR3 here is CATSEPGTANNEQFF.